The 15 T cell receptor beta chains below come from one sample, sequenced in a study of cytomegalovirus exposure and HLA in healthy donors. Sequenced by immunoSEQ multiplex PCR; TCRdb stores in-frame clones only, minus some. This sample has fewer than 150,000 clones, with roughly 79% found just once. Sequencing input: PBMCs. The receptors originated from a man in his thirties or forties in good health and CMV-seropositive.

This rearrangement joins TRBV27 to TRBJ2-5; 8 bases are a match to TRBD2. The CDR3 runs 15 residues. With 4 bases clipped from V and 1 base from J, the junction kept 5 bases outside the gene matches. Germline V CDR1 and CDR2: MNHEY, SMNVEV (reference sequence). The CDR3, as DNA: TGTGCCAGCAGTTATTCAGCGGGAGCCCAAGAGACCCAGTACTTC. Amino acids: CASSYSAGAQETQYF.

This chain links TRBV27 with TRBJ1-1; D unresolved. Trimming removed 6 bases from V and 1 base from J, with 9 bases in between. CDR1 MNHEY and CDR2 SMNVEV come from the germline V gene (reference sequence). The CDR3 consists of 13 residues. The CDR3 sequence is CASRPSGNTEAFF. The DNA for the CDR3 is TGTGCCAGCAGACCCTCAGGGAACACTGAAGCTTTCTTT.

The chain is built from TRBV6-6 and TRBJ1-1, with 8 bases matching TRBD1. Germline V lookup: CDR1 MNHNY, CDR2 SVGAGI (reference sequence). Trimming removed 6 bases from V and 4 bases from J; junction bases left unmatched: 4. The CDR3 covers 13 residues. The CDR3 region is CASSRTGPTEAFF. The CDR3 nucleotides read TGTGCCAGCAGCAGGACAGGGCCCACTGAAGCTTTCTTT.

The CDR3 loop reads CASSSPGQGTYNEQFF. The CDR3 region has the DNA TGTGCCAGTAGTTCGCCGGGACAGGGGACCTACAATGAGCAGTTCTTC. This chain connects TRBV19 to TRBJ2-1, with 10 bases aligning to TRBD1. V lost 5 bases to trimming and J lost 2 bases; unmatched junction nucleotides: 6. CDR3 length equals 16 residues. Looked up from germline, CDR1 is LNHDA and CDR2 is SQIVND (reference sequence).

This chain uses TRBV29-1 with TRBJ2-2, with D possibly matching TRBD2 (6 bases). Germline-derived CDR1 and CDR2 are SQVTM and ANQGSEA. The CDR3 runs 14 residues. Deletions cut 4 bases from V and 6 bases from J, with 15 bases between. CDR3 sequence: CSVASAEFSGELFF. CDR3 coding DNA: TGCAGCGTTGCTAGCGCCGAATTCTCCGGGGAGCTGTTTTTT.

V is TRBV5-1 and J is TRBJ2-3, with 7 positions matching TRBD2. The CDR3 loop spans 13 amino acids. V lost 3 bases to trimming and J lost 3 bases; unmatched junction nucleotides: 1. The germline CDR1 and CDR2 sequences are SGHRS and YFSETQ. This CDR3 is CASSSGGTDTQYF. Written as DNA, the CDR3 is TGCGCCAGCAGCTCCGGGGGGACAGATACGCAGTATTTT.

The rearrangement joins TRBV27 to TRBJ2-2; D unresolved. There are 15 residues in the CDR3. Trimming stripped 8 bases from V and 2 bases from J, with 15 bases between. Per germline, CDR1 MNHEY and CDR2 SMNVEV (reference sequence). DNA of the CDR3: TGTGCCAGCGAAGACTTAAAAAGAAACACCGGGGAGCTGTTTTTT. It codes for CASEDLKRNTGELFF.

The chain is built from TRBV5-1 and TRBJ2-2; D unresolved. V shed 0 bases and J shed 0 bases, with 12 bases lying between them. Germline lookup yields CDR1 SGHRS and CDR2 YFSETQ. CDR3 length equals 17 residues. CDR3 coding DNA: TGCGCCAGCAGCTTGGGTGCAGAAAGCGCGAACACCGGGGAGCTGTTTTTT. As protein: CASSLGAESANTGELFF.

In this sample, this clone turned up many times. The J gene is TRBJ2-2, the V gene TRBV29-1, with D maybe TRBD1 (6 bases). The CDR3 consists of 14 residues. The V gene lost 3 bases and the J gene lost 0 bases, with 8 bases spanning the gap. Germline assignment: CDR1 SQVTM and CDR2 ANQGSEA. Written as DNA, the CDR3 is TGCAGCGTTGATGGACAGTCGAACACCGGGGAGCTGTTTTTT. Amino acids: CSVDGQSNTGELFF.

This rearrangement joins TRBV7-9 to TRBJ2-7; the D gene is possibly TRBD2 (6 bases). Trimming took off 3 bases at V and 6 bases at J, with 12 bases between the two ends. This CDR3 is built from 13 residues. Looked up from germline, CDR1 is SEHNR and CDR2 is FQNEAQ (reference sequence). The CDR3 sequence: CASSFQTGGEQYF. The CDR3 DNA sequence: TGTGCCAGCAGCTTCCAGACCGGGGGCGAGCAGTACTTC.

V gene TRBV6-1 combines with J gene TRBJ2-1, with TRBD1 as a possible D gene (5 bases). The CDR3 runs to 15 residues. Trimming left V 6 bases short and J 4 bases short, with 16 bases between. CDR1 and CDR2 from the germline V gene are MNHNS and SASEGT. In DNA, the CDR3 is TGTGCCAGCAGAACCGAGGCCAGGGCGTACAATGAGCAGTTCTTC. This translates into CASRTEARAYNEQFF.

This clone has a handful of counts. The rearrangement links TRBV18 to TRBJ2-7; D not resolved. Germline V gene sequence: CDR1 KGHSH, CDR2 LQKENI. This CDR3 has 14 amino acids. Deletions cut 3 bases from V and 1 base from J, with 10 bases between. CDR3 protein: CASSPPFISYEQYF. Here the CDR3 DNA reads TGTGCCAGCTCACCCCCTTTTATTTCCTACGAGCAGTACTTC.

The rearrangement uses TRBV9 and TRBJ1-1; D is possibly TRBD1 (5 bases). CDR1 and CDR2 from the germline V gene are SGDLS and YYNGEE. V was trimmed by 0 bases and J by 5 bases, leaving 8 bases between them. The CDR3 is made up of 13 amino acids. The DNA of the CDR3 is TGTGCCAGCAGCGTAGTAGGGGTGACTGAAGCTTTCTTT. Amino acid sequence: CASSVVGVTEAFF.

The rearrangement links TRBV10-1 to TRBJ2-3; 9 bases map to TRBD2. Looked up from germline, CDR1 is WNHNN and CDR2 is SYGVQD (reference sequence). V lost 4 bases, J lost 2 bases, and 7 bases stayed unmatched. The CDR3 has 16 amino acids. This CDR3 reads CASSGMERGVTDTQYF. For the CDR3, the DNA is TGCGCCAGCAGTGGGATGGAGCGGGGGGTCACAGATACGCAGTATTTT.

CDR3 sequence: CASSTLVGDTQYF. CDR3 coding DNA: TGTGCCAGTAGTACACTAGTAGGAGATACGCAGTATTTT. V is TRBV19 and J is TRBJ2-3, with D tentatively TRBD2 (5 bases). The germline V and J ends were trimmed by 4 bases and 5 bases, with 10 bases remaining between them. Germline values: CDR1 LNHDA, CDR2 SQIVND (reference sequence). The CDR3 runs 13 residues. The full variable domain, with the rest looked up from reference TRBV19 and TRBJ2-3, is DGGITQSPKYLFRKEGQNVTLSCEQNLNHDAMYWYRQDPGQGLRLIYYSQIVNDFQKGDIAEGYSVSREKKESFPLTVTSAQKNPTAFYLCASSTLVGDTQYFGPGTRLTVL.